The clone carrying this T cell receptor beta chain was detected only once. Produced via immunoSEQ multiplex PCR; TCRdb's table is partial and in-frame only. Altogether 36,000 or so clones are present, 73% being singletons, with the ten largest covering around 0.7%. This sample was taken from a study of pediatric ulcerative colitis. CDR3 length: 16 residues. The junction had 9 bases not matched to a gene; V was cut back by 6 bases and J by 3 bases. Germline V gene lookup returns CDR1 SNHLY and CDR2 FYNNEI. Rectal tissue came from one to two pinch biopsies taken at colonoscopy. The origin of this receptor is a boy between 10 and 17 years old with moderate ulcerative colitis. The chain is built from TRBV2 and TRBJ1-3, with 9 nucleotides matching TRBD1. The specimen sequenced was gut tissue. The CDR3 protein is CASSGLTGGLGNTIYF. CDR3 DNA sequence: TGTGCCAGCAGCGGATTGACAGGGGGTCTTGGAAACACCATATATTTT.